This is a list of T cell receptor beta chains from one sample in a study of T cells after yellow fever vaccination. TCRdb itself ran the 5' RACE reads through MiXCR, one entry per CDR3 protein. Of 250,000 to 300,000 distinct CDR3 sequences listed, over 10% were seen once; the top ten hold 0.45% to 0.65%. Specimen: CD4+ T cells sorted from PBMCs, collected 45 days after the yellow fever booster vaccination. Receptors originate from a man aged 30-40 years who received the YFV17D yellow fever vaccine. The CDR3 runs from the conserved cysteine through the conserved F or W. Each record gives: CDR3 length, D gene, J gene, V gene, clone size, CDR3 DNA, CDR3 protein. D genes are given only for firm matches. Where a row states a size, it is once, few, many or the class of an expanded clone; other rows omit it.

13,NA,TRBJ2-1,TRBV25-1,NA,TGTGCCAGCAGTGGGGGGACCTACAATGAGCAGTTCTTC,CASSGGTYNEQFF
17,NA,TRBJ2-5,TRBV3-1,few,TGTGCCAGCAGCCAAGGTGGAGTGGGAACGGGGCAAGAGACCCAGTACTTC,CASSQGGVGTGQETQYF
14,TRBD2,TRBJ2-3,TRBV6-2/TRBV6-3,NA,TGTGCCAGCCACCGAGCGGGAGGGCCAGATACGCAGTATTTT,CASHRAGGPDTQYF
15,TRBD2,TRBJ2-2,TRBV7-2,many,TGTGCCAGCAGCACAACTAGCGCCAACACCGGGGAGCTGTTTTTT,CASSTTSANTGELFF
15,TRBD2,TRBJ2-1,TRBV7-9,few,TGTGCCAGCAGCTTAGCGGAAGGACTAGGTTCGGCGCAGTTCTTC,CASSLAEGLGSAQFF
15,NA,TRBJ2-3,TRBV18,NA,TGTGCCAGCTCTCCAGAGTCCAGGGCCCCAGATACGCAGTATTTT,CASSPESRAPDTQYF
14,TRBD1,TRBJ2-7,TRBV29-1,NA,TGCAGCGTAGTCCGGGACAGCGCAGACTACGAGCAGTACTTC,CSVVRDSADYEQYF
12,TRBD1,TRBJ2-1,TRBV10-3,NA,TGTGCCATCAGTAAGACAGGGGATGAGCAGTTCTTC,CAISKTGDEQFF
18,TRBD2,TRBJ2-1,TRBV11-1,few,TGTGCCAGCAGCGTCCGCGCCGCCGGGACTAGCGGGAACGGTGAGCAGTTCTTC,CASSVRAAGTSGNGEQFF
17,TRBD2,TRBJ2-1,TRBV20-1,NA,TGCTGTGCTGGGACTAGCGGGAGGACGGGTAGTTACAATGAGCAGTTCTTC,CCAGTSGRTGSYNEQFF
16,TRBD2,TRBJ2-7,TRBV20-1,NA,TGCAGTGCCCGTGGACTAGCGGGGTTTCAAATCTACGAGCAGTACTTC,CSARGLAGFQIYEQYF
16,NA,TRBJ2-2,TRBV7-2,few,TGTGCCAGCAGCTTAGTAGCAGGGTCGGTCACCGGGGAGCTGTTTTTT,CASSLVAGSVTGELFF
13,NA,TRBJ2-3,TRBV7-2,NA,TGTGCCACTCGGGGACTTTCCACAGATACGCAGTATTTT,CATRGLSTDTQYF
13,TRBD2,TRBJ2-5,TRBV5-1,many,TGCGCCAGCAGTCGCGGGAGACAAGAGACCCAGTACTTC,CASSRGRQETQYF
13,NA,TRBJ2-3,TRBV10-2,NA,TGCGCCAAGGAGTTCACTAGCACAGATACGCAGTATTTT,CAKEFTSTDTQYF
17,NA,TRBJ1-4,TRBV12-3/TRBV12-4,once,TGTGCCAGCAGTCACACGCCGGGGCCTTATTCCAATGAAAAACTGTTTTTT,CASSHTPGPYSNEKLFF
15,NA,TRBJ2-2,TRBV10-1,NA,TGCGCCAGCAGCCGCGCTGGGCCGGCGGCTGGGGAGCTGTTTTTT,CASSRAGPAAGELFF
15,NA,TRBJ1-3,TRBV20-1,few,TGCAGTGCTACACAGGGCTTGGGCTCTGGAAACACCATATATTTT,CSATQGLGSGNTIYF
13,NA,TRBJ1-5,TRBV7-4,few,TGTGCCAGCAGCTTACAGGATAATCAGCCCCAGCATTTT,CASSLQDNQPQHF
17,TRBD1,TRBJ2-7,TRBV5-1,NA,TGCGCCAGCAGCCTAGGGACAGGGGGCGCAGGCTTGCACGAGCAGTACTTC,CASSLGTGGAGLHEQYF
16,NA,TRBJ2-1,TRBV28,NA,TGTGCCAGCAGTTTATTAGGCGGAAGGACTTTCAATGAGCAGTTCTTC,CASSLLGGRTFNEQFF
14,TRBD1,TRBJ2-7,TRBV5-1,few,TGCGCCAGCAGCTTACAGGGGAGAGACTACGAGCAGTACTTC,CASSLQGRDYEQYF
15,NA,TRBJ2-5,TRBV11-2,NA,TGTGCCAGCAGCCAAACCTTAGCGGAGTGGGAGACCCAGTACTTC,CASSQTLAEWETQYF
16,NA,TRBJ2-3,TRBV20-1,NA,TGCAGTGCTAGAGGGGCCAGAGCTCCTAGCACAGATACGCAGTATTTT,CSARGARAPSTDTQYF
15,TRBD2,TRBJ2-1,TRBV5-1,few,TGCGCCAGCAGCTTGTTTTTAGCGGGAGACAATGAGCAGTTCTTC,CASSLFLAGDNEQFF
13,NA,TRBJ1-5,TRBV20-1,few,TGCAGTGCTAGGACAGGCCCTAATCAGCCCCAGCATTTT,CSARTGPNQPQHF
15,TRBD2,TRBJ2-7,TRBV5-5,NA,TGTGCCAGCACCCCCGGACTAGCGGGATGGGACGAGCAGTACTTC,CASTPGLAGWDEQYF
14,NA,TRBJ1-5,TRBV5-1,few,TGCGCCAGCAATTTATCGGGACTCGATCAGCCCCAGCATTTT,CASNLSGLDQPQHF
14,TRBD2,TRBJ2-2,TRBV19,many,TGTGCCAGCGGACTAGCGGGAGCAGCTGGGGAGCTGTTTTTT,CASGLAGAAGELFF
15,TRBD1,TRBJ2-1,TRBV20-1,NA,TGCAGTGCTAGAGATCTAAGGACAGGGGACAATGAGCAGTTCTTC,CSARDLRTGDNEQFF
15,TRBD1,TRBJ2-5,TRBV14,many,TGTGCCAGCAGCCGTGGTGGGACAGGCCAAGAGACCCAGTACTTC,CASSRGGTGQETQYF
16,TRBD1,TRBJ2-1,TRBV18,NA,TGTGCCAGCTCACCACCTGGACAGGGGGCAGGAAATGAGCAGTTCTTC,CASSPPGQGAGNEQFF
13,NA,TRBJ1-2,TRBV20-1,many,TGCAGTGCCGCGGACGGAAATAACTATGGCTACACCTTC,CSAADGNNYGYTF
15,NA,TRBJ2-4,TRBV28,NA,TGTGCCAGCAGTTTACAAGGATCCCTCAAAAACATTCAGTACTTC,CASSLQGSLKNIQYF
14,TRBD1,TRBJ1-1,TRBV5-1,few,TGCGCCAGCAGCATTACAGGGGGTGACACTGAAGCTTTCTTT,CASSITGGDTEAFF
16,NA,TRBJ2-7,TRBV7-8,few,TGTGCCAGCAGCTTACATCGGTCCGCTAGCTCCTACGAGCAGTACTTC,CASSLHRSASSYEQYF
15,NA,TRBJ2-2,TRBV6-5,few,TGTGCCAGCAGTTTATGGGGCAGGTCCACCGGGGAGCTGTTTTTT,CASSLWGRSTGELFF
16,NA,TRBJ2-1,TRBV12-3/TRBV12-4,NA,TGTGCCAGCAGTGGCGGACAGATTAGTCTTTACAATGAGCAGTTCTTC,CASSGGQISLYNEQFF
14,NA,TRBJ2-7,TRBV6-2/TRBV6-3,few,TGTGCCAGCAGTCGACAGTACTTCTCCTACGAGCAGTACTTC,CASSRQYFSYEQYF
16,TRBD1,TRBJ2-1,TRBV27,few,TGTGCCAGCACGCCCGGGGACAGGGGATCCTACAATGAGCAGTTCTTC,CASTPGDRGSYNEQFF
12,TRBD1,TRBJ2-5,TRBV29-1,NA,TGCAGCGGGGGACAGATGGGGGAGACCCAGTACTTC,CSGGQMGETQYF
15,NA,TRBJ2-1,TRBV19,once,TGTGCCAGTAGTATAGTACCGACCCAGGGCCATGAGCAGTTCTTC,CASSIVPTQGHEQFF
13,TRBD1,TRBJ2-7,TRBV5-1,NA,TGCGCCAGCGGGGACAGGGCAACCCACGAGCAGTACTTC,CASGDRATHEQYF
20,TRBD1,TRBJ2-2,TRBV5-6,many,TGTGCCAGCAGCCGGTTACGACAGGGAGCCCTGACCCCCCGTAGCGGGGAGCTGTTTTTT,CASSRLRQGALTPRSGELFF
13,NA,TRBJ2-5,TRBV29-1,NA,TGCAGCGTTAGACAGTTCCCAGTTGAGACCCAGTACTTC,CSVRQFPVETQYF
17,TRBD2,TRBJ2-7,TRBV19,NA,TGTGCCAGTAGTCCCACTAGCGGGAGGGCCAGGCCCTACGAGCAGTACTTC,CASSPTSGRARPYEQYF
15,NA,TRBJ2-1,TRBV7-2,NA,TGTGCCAGCAGCTTAGATGGGCCTCAAAGAGGCGAGCAGTTCTTC,CASSLDGPQRGEQFF
16,NA,TRBJ2-1,TRBV5-4,NA,TGTGCCAGCAGCTCCCCCCATGGGCGGGACTACAATGAGCAGTTCTTC,CASSSPHGRDYNEQFF
14,NA,TRBJ1-1,TRBV9,NA,TGTGCCAGCAGCGTAGCTCCAGATAACACTGAAGCTTTCTTT,CASSVAPDNTEAFF
14,TRBD1,TRBJ1-1,TRBV4-3,NA,TGCGCCAGCAGCCAAAGGACAGGGAACACTGAAGCTTTCTTT,CASSQRTGNTEAFF
15,NA,TRBJ2-3,TRBV7-2,NA,TGTGCCAGCAGCTTAGCCTGGCGCTTCACAGATACGCAGTATTTT,CASSLAWRFTDTQYF
14,NA,TRBJ1-4,TRBV20-1,NA,TGCAGTGCTAGGGAGCGTTTTGTCGAAAGTCCACTGTTTTTT,CSARERFVESPLFF